Ten or more counts support the clone carrying this T cell receptor (beta chain). The germline V and J ends were trimmed by 4 bases and 4 bases, with 10 bases remaining between them. The CDR3 is 12 amino acids. Germline values: CDR1 GTSNPN, CDR2 SVGIG (reference sequence). The sample belongs to a study of Graves' ophthalmopathy and Graves' hyperthyroidism. Study-level information: Peripheral blood was gathered at first diagnosis, ahead of any treatment whatsoever.

Each donor who had ophthalmopathy showed moderate-to-severe activity, a CAS of ≥3, a NOSPECS of ≥4, and a duration under 3 months. No donor had other autoimmune disease, uncontrolled infection, pregnancy or lactation. Amplified material comprised TCR beta CDR3 regions derived from RNA transcripts. Second-round multiplex PCR came after first-round RT-PCR with HTBI primers. TCRdb used MiXCR to reprocess the multiplex PCR reads, holding one entry per CDR3 protein. The sample lists hundreds of thousands of distinct CDR3 sequences, about 22% occurring once. The receptor was derived from a woman aged 50 to 60 with Graves' ophthalmopathy. Input material: peripheral blood. The chain employs TRBV30 and TRBJ1-1; D is undetermined. DNA of the CDR3: TGTGCCTGGACAGTTTTTGGCACTGAAGCTTTCTTT. Protein sequence: CAWTVFGTEAFF.